One and the same sample provided the 9 T cell receptor beta chains below, sequenced in a study of blood T cell repertoires in COVID-19. Some clones are missing from TCRdb's copy, which holds only in-frame ones; the method was immunoSEQ multiplex PCR. Of approximately 330,000 clones listed, 87% were seen once; the top ten hold roughly a tenth. The sample consisted of peripheral blood. All receptors derive from a man aged 30-40 years with COVID-19, enrolled during active disease.

The chain is built from TRBV15 and TRBJ2-2, with D unclear. The CDR3 is made up of 15 amino acids. Germline CDR1 is LNHNV and CDR2 is YYDKDF (reference sequence). Trimming removed 0 bases at V and 6 bases at J, with 11 bases between. CDR3 nucleotides: TGTGCCACCAGCAGAGATAGTCCCCGATCCGGGGAGCTGTTTTTT. Residues: CATSRDSPRSGELFF.

This sequence joins TRBV6-5 and TRBJ1-2, with TRBD1 identical over 8 bases. CDR1 MNHEY and CDR2 SVGAGI come from the germline V gene. Germline trimming cut 7 bases from V and 2 bases from J; bases unmatched to any gene: 6. This CDR3 comprises 14 residues. In DNA form, the CDR3 reads TGTGCCAGCACTCCACAGGGGGTAAACTATGGCTACACCTTC. It specifies CASTPQGVNYGYTF.

This clone was counted between two and nine times. V usage is TRBV4-2 and J usage is TRBJ2-7, with a tentative D call TRBD2 (6 bases). The V end lost 1 base, the J end lost 4 bases, and 11 bases lay between the germline ends. Germline V gene sequence: CDR1 LGHNA, CDR2 YNFKEQ. The CDR3 is 14 residues long. Written as DNA, the CDR3 is TGTGCCAGCAGCCAAGGAGCGGCGGGATACGAGCAGTACTTC. Translation gives CASSQGAAGYEQYF.

The genes are TRBV7-2 and TRBJ2-7, with 7 bases aligning to TRBD1. V shed 2 bases, J shed 2 bases, and the junction held 6 bases outside the gene matches. This CDR3 is built from 15 residues. Per germline, CDR1 SGHTA and CDR2 FQGNSA. Here the CDR3 reads CASSLPLGQTYEQYF. CDR3 DNA: TGTGCCAGCAGCTTACCATTGGGACAGACCTACGAGCAGTACTTC.

The chain combines TRBV7-9 with TRBJ2-1, with TRBD2 matching 13 bases. The CDR3 is 17 amino acids. CDR1 and CDR2 (germline): SEHNR, FQNEAQ (reference sequence). Trimming at V came to 5 bases and at J to 5 bases, leaving 9 bases not matched to a gene. The CDR3 nucleotides are TGTGCCAGCAGCCTTCTCCTAGGACTAGCGGGAGACAATGAGCAGTTCTTC. Its translation is CASSLLLGLAGDNEQFF. The full variable domain, rest sourced from reference TRBV7-9 and TRBJ2-1, is DTGVSQNPRHKITKRGQNVTFRCDPISEHNRLYWYRQTLGQGPEFLTYFQNEAQLEKSRLLSDRFSAERPKGSFSTLEIQRTEQGDSAMYLCASSLLLGLAGDNEQFFGPGTRLTVL.

This clone was seen only once. The rearrangement links TRBV11-2 to TRBJ2-1; D is unresolved. Trimming took off 5 bases at V and 4 bases at J, with 15 bases between the two ends. Germline values: CDR1 SGHAT, CDR2 FQNNGV. This CDR3 spans 15 amino acids. The CDR3 DNA is TGTGCCAGCAGCACGCCTCGAGCGAAATACAATGAGCAGTTCTTC. It encodes CASSTPRAKYNEQFF.

This chain connects TRBV27 to TRBJ1-2, with 7 bases that match TRBD1. The CDR3 spans 15 residues. Losses at the gene ends were 0 bases for V and 5 bases for J; bases not matched to a gene: 6. The germline CDR1 and CDR2 sequences are MNHEY and SMNVEV (reference sequence). In DNA form, the CDR3 reads TGTGCCAGCAGTTTATCGAACAGGGGAGAATATGGCTACACCTTC. This codes for CASSLSNRGEYGYTF.

This sequence joins TRBV19 and TRBJ1-5; tentative D call: TRBD1 (5 bases). The CDR3 spans 13 residues. Per the germline V gene, CDR1 is LNHDA and CDR2 is SQIVND (reference sequence). Trimming removed 5 bases from V and 6 bases from J, with 11 bases in between. The CDR3 loop reads CASSYGGIQPQHF. The CDR3 coding sequence is TGTGCCAGTAGTTACGGGGGTATTCAGCCCCAGCATTTT.

The rearrangement links TRBV29-1 to TRBJ1-1; D is unclear. The CDR3 contains 13 residues. V gave up 2 bases and J gave up 0 bases, with 7 bases separating them. Germline values: CDR1 SQVTM, CDR2 ANQGSEA. Here the CDR3 reads CSVERRMNTEAFF. The CDR3 nucleotides read TGCAGCGTTGAAAGGAGGATGAACACTGAAGCTTTCTTT.